This T cell receptor (beta chain) was recorded in a study of cytomegalovirus exposure and HLA in healthy donors. The donors gave bone marrow, and they were healthy. Study-level findings and limits: A reported reduction in N-insertions relative to the roughly 670-donor mean was seen in an Asian-associated ancestry cluster in a later analysis. In a later analysis, TCR association rates varied by HLA locus: DRB1 most, HLA-C fewest. Cytomegalovirus status was reportedly diagnosed by the classifier with high sensitivity and specificity.

Germline lookup yields CDR1 MNHEY and CDR2 SVGAGI. This CDR3 is built from 13 residues. The trim removed 5 bases at V and 3 bases at J, leaving 2 bases unmatched. 60 Vbeta and 13 Jbeta primers were used in PCR. TCRdb's table, derived via immunoSEQ multiplex PCR, lists solely in-frame clones and lacks some. The sample shows about 150,000 clones, around 67% of them seen only once. Points on this clone: Its antigen is unknown.

The sequenced material came from PBMCs. The TCR was taken from a man aged 18 to 29 in good health and CMV-seropositive. The chain carries TRBV6-5 and TRBJ1-2, with 8 bases fitting TRBD1. DNA for the CDR3: TGTGCCAGCAGTCTGGACAGGGACTATGGCTACACCTTC. It encodes CASSLDRDYGYTF.